Given below is one T cell receptor beta chain in context. Germline V gene data show CDR1 as MDHEN and CDR2 as SYDVKM. This CDR3 contains 14 residues. V lost 3 bases to trimming and J lost 4 bases; unmatched junction nucleotides: 3. This specimen comes from a study of blood T cell repertoires in COVID-19. Across the study: T cells, B-cell-depleted T cells, or PBMCs provided the cDNA or gDNA that served as material.

Per the original methods: For nucleated cells, counts were estimated from reference gene primer amplification. Sequencing was performed with immunoSEQ multiplex PCR; in TCRdb, only in-frame clones are kept and a portion is missing. That table gives V, J and clone size, and the DNA gave D and trimming. This sample has just under 20,000 clones, with 90% to 95% found just once. The TCR was taken from a woman between 50 and 59 years old with active COVID-19. The sequenced sample was peripheral blood. V is TRBV28 and J is TRBJ1-5, with 7 nucleotides matching TRBD1. The CDR3 loop is CASSLTGLNQPQHF. The DNA of the CDR3 is TGTGCCAGCAGTTTGACAGGGCTTAATCAGCCCCAGCATTTT.